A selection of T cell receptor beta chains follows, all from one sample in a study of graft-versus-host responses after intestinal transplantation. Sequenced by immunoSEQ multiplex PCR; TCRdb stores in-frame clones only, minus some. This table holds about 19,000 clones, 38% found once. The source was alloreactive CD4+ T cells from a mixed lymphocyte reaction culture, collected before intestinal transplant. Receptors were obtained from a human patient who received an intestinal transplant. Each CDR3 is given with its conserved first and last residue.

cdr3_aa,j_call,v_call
CASSWGQGTGELFF,TRBJ2-2,TRBV5-4
CASTPDRRGGYTF,TRBJ1-2,TRBV19
CASSTSPGHSNYGYTF,TRBJ1-2,TRBV19
CASSPGGGLHGDTQYF,TRBJ2-3,TRBV7-9
CAWSGRETQYF,TRBJ2-5,TRBV30
CASSPRENIQYF,TRBJ2-4,TRBV18
CAISESYGGNEQYF,TRBJ2-7,TRBV10-3
CASSSTVNTEAFF,TRBJ1-1,TRBV7-6
CASMTSGRGYYNEQFF,TRBJ2-1,TRBV27
CASSRRTGGAVGGYTF,TRBJ1-2,TRBV4-2
CASSLGVNLTPLHF,TRBJ1-6,TRBV5-1
CATRGEQYNSYF,TRBJ2-7,TRBV10-3
CASSPGLSYGYTF,TRBJ1-2,TRBV7-9
CASSLGQGVGGNEQFF,TRBJ2-1,TRBV11-3
CASSLGTFPTGELFF,TRBJ2-2,TRBV5-1
CASSQSLSFTGELFF,TRBJ2-2,TRBV4-1
CSVSPFGTGSSYNEQFF,TRBJ2-1,TRBV29-1
CASSPRFSYTGELFF,TRBJ2-2,TRBV11-3
CASSLVFPISNTIYF,TRBJ1-3,TRBV7-9
CSVAFTEAFF,TRBJ1-1,TRBV29-1
CATSREDQINYEQYF,TRBJ2-7,TRBV15
CASSLEGDYGYTF,TRBJ1-2,TRBV5-1
CASSINPIKPQHF,TRBJ1-5,TRBV19
CASSSRVANQPQHF,TRBJ1-5,TRBV7-8
CASKEDRRDYTF,TRBJ1-2,TRBV5-1
CASSLTLYRVSTDTQYF,TRBJ2-3,TRBV5-1
CAINSGTGGYEQFF,TRBJ2-1,TRBV10-3